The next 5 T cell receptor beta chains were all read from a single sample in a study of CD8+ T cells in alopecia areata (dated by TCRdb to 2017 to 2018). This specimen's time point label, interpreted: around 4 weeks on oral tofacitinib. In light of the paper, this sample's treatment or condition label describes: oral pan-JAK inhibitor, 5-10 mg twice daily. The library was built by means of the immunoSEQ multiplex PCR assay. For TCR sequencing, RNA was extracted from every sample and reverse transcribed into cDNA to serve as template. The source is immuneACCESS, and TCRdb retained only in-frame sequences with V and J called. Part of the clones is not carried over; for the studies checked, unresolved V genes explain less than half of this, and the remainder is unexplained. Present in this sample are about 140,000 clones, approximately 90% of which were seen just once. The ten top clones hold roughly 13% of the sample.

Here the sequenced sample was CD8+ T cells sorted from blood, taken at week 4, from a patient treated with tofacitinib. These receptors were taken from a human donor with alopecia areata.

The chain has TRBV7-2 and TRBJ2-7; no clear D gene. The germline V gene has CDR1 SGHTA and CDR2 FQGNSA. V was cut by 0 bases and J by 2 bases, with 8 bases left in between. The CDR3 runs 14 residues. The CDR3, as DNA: TGTGCCAGCAGCTTAGCGCGACACCCCTACGAGCAGTACTTC. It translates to CASSLARHPYEQYF.

The CDR3 sequence: CAWSYGISYEQYF. The CDR3 DNA follows: TGTGCCTGGAGTTACGGGATTTCCTACGAGCAGTACTTC. The chain has TRBV30 and TRBJ2-7; TRBD2 might be the D (5 bases). This CDR3 region has 13 residues. Germline-derived CDR1 and CDR2 are GTSNPN and SVGIG (reference sequence). Trimming stripped 2 bases from V and 1 base from J, with 9 bases between.

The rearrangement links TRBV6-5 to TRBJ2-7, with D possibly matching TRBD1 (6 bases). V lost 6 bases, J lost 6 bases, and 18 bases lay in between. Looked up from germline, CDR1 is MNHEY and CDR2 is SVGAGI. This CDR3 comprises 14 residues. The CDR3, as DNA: TGTGCCAGCAGCGAACTACAGGGTATGGGCGAGCAGTACTTC. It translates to CASSELQGMGEQYF.

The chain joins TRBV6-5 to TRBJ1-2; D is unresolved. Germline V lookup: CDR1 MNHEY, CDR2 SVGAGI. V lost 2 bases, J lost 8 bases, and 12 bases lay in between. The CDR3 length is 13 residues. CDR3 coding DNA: TGTGCCAGCAGTTACGGGCCCCGGCGGGGCTACACCTTC. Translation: CASSYGPRRGYTF.

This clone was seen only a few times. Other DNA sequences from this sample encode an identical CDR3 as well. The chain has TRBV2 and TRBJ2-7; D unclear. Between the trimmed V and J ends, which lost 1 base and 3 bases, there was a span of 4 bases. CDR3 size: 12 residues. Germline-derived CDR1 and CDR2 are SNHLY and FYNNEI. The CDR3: CASSEGGYEQYF. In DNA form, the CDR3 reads TGTGCCAGCAGTGAAGGCGGCTACGAGCAGTACTTC.